This T cell receptor beta chain was profiled in a study of T cells expressing NK-cell markers. This clonotype ranks as medium-sized in terms of frequency. Its antigen is not known. For TCR beta, cDNA was produced by 5'RACE template switching with UMIs. From its re-call of the 5' RACE reads, TCRdb lists each CDR3 protein once, without DNA. Its table lists roughly 300,000 distinct CDR3 sequences. The study's findings and limits: The leading position in the CD3+CD56-NKG2C+ fraction of several donors also went to these clonotypes. The study found dominant NKG2C+ clonotypes at roughly 1.0-7.0% of CD8+ T cells in about six donors.

Specimen: blood T cells: a sorted CD56 or NKG2C T cell subset, CD4+ or CD8+ T cells, or bulk PBMC T cells (not recorded which). The origin of this receptor is a woman between 18 and 75 years old in good health.

The CDR3 spells CASSLGQMRETQYF. The rearrangement joins TRBV5-1 to TRBJ2-5; TCRdb's D gene call, TRBD1, goes unchecked for lack of DNA. CDR1 and CDR2 from the germline V gene are SGHRS and YFSETQ. The CDR3 has 14 residues.